A single T cell receptor beta chain is shown here with its context. Its antigen is currently unknown. Compared with germline, one end of the junction differs, possibly owing to a read error. A multiplex PCR was run with 60 Vbeta primers and 13 Jbeta primers. Clones were sequenced by immunoSEQ multiplex PCR, and TCRdb holds only the in-frame ones, with some missing. The table has some 98,000 clones, about 81% seen once. The CDR3 loop spans 15 amino acids. Germline assignment: CDR1 SEHNR and CDR2 FQNEAQ (reference sequence). This entry belongs to a study of cytomegalovirus exposure and HLA in healthy donors. Study-wide results and limits: Reported performance of the classifier showed diagnosis of cytomegalovirus status with high specificity and sensitivity. In a later analysis, TCR association rates varied by HLA locus: DRB1 most, HLA-C fewest. CMV serostatus was the only immune exposure information that was available. HLA alleles were associated with around 17,000 TCR beta sequences in a later analysis at 0.05 false discovery rate.

The TCR originated in a man in his forties in good health and CMV-seronegative. The specimen sequenced was PBMCs. The chain uses TRBV7-9 and TRBJ2-5, with D possibly matching TRBD2 (6 bases). The CDR3 here is CSSSLGGAQRETQYF. CDR3 DNA: TGTTCCAGCAGCTTAGGCGGGGCCCAGCGGGAGACCCAGTACTTC.